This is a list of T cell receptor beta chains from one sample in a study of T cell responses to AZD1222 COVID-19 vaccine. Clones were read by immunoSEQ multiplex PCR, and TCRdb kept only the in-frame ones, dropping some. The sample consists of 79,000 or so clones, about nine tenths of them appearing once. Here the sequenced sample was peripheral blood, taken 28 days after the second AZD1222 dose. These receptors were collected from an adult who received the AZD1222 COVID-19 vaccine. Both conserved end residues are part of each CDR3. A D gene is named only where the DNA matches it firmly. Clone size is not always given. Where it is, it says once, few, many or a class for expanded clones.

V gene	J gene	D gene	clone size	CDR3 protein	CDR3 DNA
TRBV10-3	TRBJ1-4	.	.	CAISGVTNEKLFF	TGTGCCATCAGTGGGGTTACAAATGAAAAACTGTTTTTT
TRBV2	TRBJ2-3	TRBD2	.	CASSGRGGPTDTQYF	TGTGCCAGCAGTGGTCGGGGGGGGCCGACAGATACGCAGTATTTT
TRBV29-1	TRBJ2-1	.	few	CSVEGPSSYNEQFF	TGCAGCGTTGAGGGCCCGAGCTCCTACAATGAGCAGTTCTTC
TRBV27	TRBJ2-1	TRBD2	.	CASSSYGGNNEQFF	TGTGCCAGCAGTTCATACGGGGGGAACAATGAGCAGTTCTTC
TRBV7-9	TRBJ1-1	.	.	CASSFDGTANTEAFF	TGTGCCAGCAGCTTCGATGGAACAGCGAACACTGAAGCTTTCTTT
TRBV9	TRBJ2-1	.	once	CASSVEGGPLGNEQFF	TGTGCCAGCAGCGTAGAGGGGGGGCCTTTGGGAAATGAGCAGTTCTTC
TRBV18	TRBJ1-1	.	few	CASSPRGLNTEAFF	TGTGCCAGCTCACCACGTGGATTGAACACTGAAGCTTTCTTT
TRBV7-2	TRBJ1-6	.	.	CASSFSNSPLHF	TGTGCCAGCAGCTTCTCTAATTCACCCCTCCACTTT
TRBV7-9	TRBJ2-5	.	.	CASSPATGLETQYF	TGTGCCAGCAGCCCCGCTACAGGGTTAGAGACCCAGTACTTC
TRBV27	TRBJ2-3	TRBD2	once	CASSLIAGAADTQYF	TGTGCCAGCAGTTTAATAGCGGGGGCCGCAGATACGCAGTATTTT
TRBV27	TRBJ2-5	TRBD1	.	CASSWGQGETQYF	TGTGCCAGCAGTTGGGGACAGGGGGAGACCCAGTACTTC
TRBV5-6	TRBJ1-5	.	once	CASSLEHANQPQHF	TGTGCCAGCAGCTTGGAACATGCGAATCAGCCCCAGCATTTT
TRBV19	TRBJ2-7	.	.	CASSIMADSYEQYF	TGTGCCAGTAGTATAATGGCAGATTCCTACGAGCAGTACTTC
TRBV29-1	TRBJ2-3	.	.	CSVEGIRVTVNTQYF	TGCAGCGTTGAAGGAATCAGGGTCACAGTAAATACGCAGTATTTT
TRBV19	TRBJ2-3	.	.	CASSPLLRSTDTQYF	TGTGCCAGTAGTCCCCTCCTCCGCTCGACAGATACGCAGTATTTT
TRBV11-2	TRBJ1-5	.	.	CASSFQDQPQHF	TGTGCCAGCAGCTTCCAAGATCAGCCCCAGCATTTT
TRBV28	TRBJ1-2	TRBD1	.	CASSFPGQATGEEANYGYTF	TGTGCCAGCAGTTTTCCGGGACAGGCCACAGGGGAAGAAGCTAACTATGGCTACACCTTC
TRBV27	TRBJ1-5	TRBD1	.	CASSLLGTANQPQHF	TGTGCCAGCAGTTTACTGGGGACAGCGAATCAGCCCCAGCATTTT
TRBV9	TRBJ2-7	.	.	CASSRQRSLDEQYF	TGTGCCAGCAGCCGACAGCGTTCTTTGGACGAGCAGTACTTC
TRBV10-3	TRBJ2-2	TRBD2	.	CASKAGLGTGELFF	TGTGCCAGCAAAGCGGGGCTTGGGACCGGGGAGCTGTTTTTT
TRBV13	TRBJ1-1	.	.	CASSPTPPGAEAFF	TGTGCCAGCAGCCCGACACCTCCTGGGGCTGAAGCTTTCTTT
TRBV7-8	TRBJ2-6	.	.	CASSFQSAFAPGANVLTF	TGTGCCAGCAGCTTCCAGTCCGCGTTTGCACCTGGGGCCAACGTCCTGACTTTC
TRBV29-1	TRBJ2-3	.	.	CSVETATITDTQYF	TGCAGCGTTGAGACAGCTACTATCACAGATACGCAGTATTTT
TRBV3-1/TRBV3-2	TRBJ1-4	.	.	CASSAPSGGLNEKLFF	TGTGCCAGCAGCGCCCCAAGTGGGGGACTTAATGAAAAACTGTTTTTT
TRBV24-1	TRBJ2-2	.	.	CATSDFRDPGELFF	TGTGCCACCAGTGATTTCAGGGATCCCGGGGAGCTGTTTTTT
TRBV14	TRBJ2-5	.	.	CASSQEGTGVETQYF	TGTGCCAGCAGCCAAGAGGGTACAGGAGTAGAGACCCAGTACTTC
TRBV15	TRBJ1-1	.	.	CATWGTDARNTEAFF	TGTGCCACCTGGGGGACGGACGCTAGGAACACTGAAGCTTTCTTT
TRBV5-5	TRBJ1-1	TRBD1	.	CASSFGQGGAEAFF	TGTGCCAGCAGCTTTGGACAGGGGGGGGCCGAAGCTTTCTTT
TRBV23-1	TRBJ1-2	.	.	CARQIPVYGYTF	TGCGCCAGACAAATACCCGTCTATGGCTACACCTTC
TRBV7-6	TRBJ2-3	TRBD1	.	CASSLRPGQVMGDTQYF	TGTGCCAGCAGCCTCAGACCGGGACAGGTGATGGGAGATACGCAGTATTTT
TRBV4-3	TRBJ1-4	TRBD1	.	CASSQGRGQGAEKLFF	TGCGCCAGCAGCCAGGGCCGGGGGCAGGGGGCTGAAAAACTGTTTTTT
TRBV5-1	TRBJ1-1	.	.	CASSLDIIRSEAFF	TGCGCCAGCAGCTTGGACATCATAAGGAGTGAAGCTTTCTTT
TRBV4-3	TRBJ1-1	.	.	CASSQGLGSMNTEAFF	TGCGCCAGCAGCCAGGGGTTGGGTTCAATGAACACTGAAGCTTTCTTT
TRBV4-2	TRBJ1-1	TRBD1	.	CASSQEQGSTEAFF	TGTGCCAGCAGCCAAGAACAGGGGAGTACTGAAGCTTTCTTT
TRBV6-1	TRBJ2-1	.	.	CASSESLYNEQFF	TGTGCCAGCAGTGAAAGTCTGTACAATGAGCAGTTCTTC
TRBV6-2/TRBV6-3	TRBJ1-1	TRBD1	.	CASSSDREDRYTEAFF	TGTGCCAGCAGTTCTGACAGGGAAGATCGATACACTGAAGCTTTCTTT